The clone carrying this T cell receptor beta chain was seen just once. The junction had 15 bases not matched to a gene; V was cut back by 5 bases and J by 5 bases. Germline CDR1 SGHVS, CDR2 FQNEAQ. The CDR3 is 19 amino acids. This record belongs to a study of OX40 agonist ivuxolimab in advanced cancers. In the study overall: People in dose escalation had one of these cancers: hepatocellular carcinoma, melanoma, renal cell or head and neck cancer.

Produced via immunoSEQ multiplex PCR; TCRdb's table is partial and in-frame only. The sample yields around 41,000 clones, about 85% seen once. V and J are TRBV7-8 and TRBJ2-7; 16 nucleotides agree with TRBD2. The source was CD4+ or CD8+ T cells sorted from blood, collected in a trial of the OX40 agonist ivuxolimab. This sequence originates from an adult with an advanced solid tumor such as melanoma, head and neck, liver or kidney cancer. This chain's CDR3 is CASSPQGGLAGGPTNEQYF. CDR3 sequence (DNA): TGTGCCAGCAGCCCCCAGGGGGGACTAGCGGGAGGGCCCACCAACGAGCAGTACTTC.